This T cell receptor (beta chain) was sequenced during a study of blood T cell repertoires in COVID-19. Study context: Italy, Spain and the United States were the sources of the convalescent and acute COVID-19 samples.

Per the original data handling: Amplified reference gene primers provided the basis for estimating nucleated cell counts. Sequenced by immunoSEQ multiplex PCR; TCRdb stores in-frame clones only, minus some. The V and J calls and clone size come from that table; D and trimming were worked out from the DNA. This sample has 40,000 to 45,000 clones; around 90% occur once, and the top ten carry about 22%. V was pared by 2 bases and J by 5 bases, with 4 bases between. The CDR3 is 12 residues long. CDR1 is MNHNY, CDR2 SVGAGI, per germline (reference sequence). The sequence came from a middle-aged man with active COVID-19. Sequenced sample: peripheral blood. The rearrangement uses TRBV6-6 and TRBJ2-1, with D uncertain. CDR3 amino acids: CASSYGHNEQFF. In DNA form, the CDR3 reads TGTGCCAGCAGTTACGGGCACAATGAGCAGTTCTTC.